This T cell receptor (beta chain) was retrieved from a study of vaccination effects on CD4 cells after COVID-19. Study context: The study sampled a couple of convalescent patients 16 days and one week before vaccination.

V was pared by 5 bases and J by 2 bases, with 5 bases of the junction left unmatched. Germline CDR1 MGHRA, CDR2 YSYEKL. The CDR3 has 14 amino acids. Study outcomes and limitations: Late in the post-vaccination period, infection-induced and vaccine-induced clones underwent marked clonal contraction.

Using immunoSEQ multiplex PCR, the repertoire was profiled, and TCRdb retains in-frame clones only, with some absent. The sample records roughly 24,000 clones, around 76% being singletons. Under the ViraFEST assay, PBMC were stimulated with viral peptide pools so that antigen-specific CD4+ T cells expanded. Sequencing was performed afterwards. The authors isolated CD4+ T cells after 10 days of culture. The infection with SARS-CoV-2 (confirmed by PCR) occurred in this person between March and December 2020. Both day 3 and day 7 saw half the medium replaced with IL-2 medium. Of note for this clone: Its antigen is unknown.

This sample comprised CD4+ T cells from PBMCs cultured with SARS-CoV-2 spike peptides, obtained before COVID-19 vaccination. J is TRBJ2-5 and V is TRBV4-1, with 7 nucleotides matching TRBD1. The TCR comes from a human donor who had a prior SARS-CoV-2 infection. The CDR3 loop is CASSLRDSQETQYF. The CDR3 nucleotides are TGCGCCAGCAGCTTACGGGACAGTCAAGAGACCCAGTACTTC.